This entry is about one TCR beta chain. Antigen specificity is unknown. This table comes from immunoSEQ multiplex PCR, and its TCRdb copy is limited to in-frame clones, with some not included. The table has about 92,000 clones, almost 70% seen once. The sample is drawn from a study of shared clonotypes between healthy human individuals. Study background: There were three CD4 naive, three CD4 memory, two CD8 naive and one CD8 memory plates per donor. Overall study results and limits: Lower generation probabilities were found for non-shared clonotypes than for those shared by all four donors.

The CDR3 runs 15 residues. Germline CDR1 and CDR2: SGDLS and YYNGEE. The V segment lost 4 bases and the J segment 4 bases; nucleotides outside the gene matches: 5. Sequencing used memory CD8+ T cells sorted from blood. Subset of the sample: CD45RO+ cells pooled with CCR7-negative TemRA cells. The V and J genes are TRBV9 and TRBJ2-3; TRBD2 matches at 11 bases. This sequence was found in a man younger than 40 in good health. DNA for the CDR3: TGTGCCAGCAGCTTTAGCGGGAGGGAGGCAGATACGCAGTATTTT. Its protein is CASSFSGREADTQYF. The full variable domain, rest sourced from reference TRBV9 and TRBJ2-3, is DSGVTQTPKHLITATGQRVTLRCSPRSGDLSVYWYQQSLDQGLQFLIQYYNGEERAKGNILERFSAQQFPDLHSELNLSSLELGDSALYFCASSFSGREADTQYFGPGTRLTVL.